One T cell receptor beta chain is described in this entry. Its antigen is undetermined. The data derive from a study of vaccination effects on CD4 cells after COVID-19. Assay: immunoSEQ multiplex PCR; the TCRdb copy retains only in-frame clones and omits some. The sample lists roughly 59,000 clones; around 78% were seen once. Antigen-specific CD4+ T cells expanded by the ViraFEST assay with viral peptide pools were then sequenced. It was after approximately 11 days of culture that CD4+ T cells were isolated. Vaccine administered to participants consisted of two doses of either BNT162b2 or mRNA-1273. Testing of the vaccine recipients showed negative nucleocapsid antibodies and no prior SARS-CoV-2 infection. Looked up from germline, CDR1 is MDHEN and CDR2 is SYDVKM. The CDR3 has 11 residues.

The sequence was collected from a human donor who received a COVID-19 vaccine. The chain recombines TRBV28 with TRBJ2-1; maybe TRBD2 (6 bases). Material: CD4+ T cells from PBMCs cultured with HCoV-OC43 spike peptides, obtained after COVID-19 vaccination. Subset defined: HCoV-OC43 spike overlapping peptide pool stimulation. CDR3 nucleotides: TGTGCTTGGGGGGAGTACAATGAGCAGTTCTTC. It is translated as CAWGEYNEQFF.